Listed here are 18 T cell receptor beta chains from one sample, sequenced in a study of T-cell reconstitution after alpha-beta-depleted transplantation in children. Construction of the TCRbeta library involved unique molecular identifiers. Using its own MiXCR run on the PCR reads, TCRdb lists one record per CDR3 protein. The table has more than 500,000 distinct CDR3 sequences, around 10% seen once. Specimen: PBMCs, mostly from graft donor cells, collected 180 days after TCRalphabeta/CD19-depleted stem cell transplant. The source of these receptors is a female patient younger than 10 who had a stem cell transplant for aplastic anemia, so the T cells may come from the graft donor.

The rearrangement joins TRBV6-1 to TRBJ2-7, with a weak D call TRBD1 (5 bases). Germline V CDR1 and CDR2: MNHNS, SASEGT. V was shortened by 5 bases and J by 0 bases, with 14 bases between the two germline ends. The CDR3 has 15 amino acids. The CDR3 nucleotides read TGTGCCAGCAGTCCCGACAGTGCCCGCTCCTACGAGCAGTACGTC. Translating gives CASSPDSARSYEQYV.

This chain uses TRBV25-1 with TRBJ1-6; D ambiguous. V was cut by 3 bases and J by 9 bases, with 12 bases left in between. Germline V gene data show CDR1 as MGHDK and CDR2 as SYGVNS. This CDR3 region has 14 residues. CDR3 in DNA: TGTGCCAGCAGTGAGCCCCGCTTGAGTTCACCCCTCCACTTT. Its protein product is CASSEPRLSSPLHF.

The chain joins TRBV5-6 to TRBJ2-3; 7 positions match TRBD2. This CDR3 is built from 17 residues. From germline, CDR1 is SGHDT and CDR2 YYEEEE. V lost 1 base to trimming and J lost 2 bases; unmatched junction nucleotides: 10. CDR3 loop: CASSLMSAGLLTDTQYF. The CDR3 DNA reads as TGTGCCAGCAGCTTGATGTCTGCGGGACTACTCACAGATACGCAGTATTTT.

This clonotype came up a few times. The CDR3 coding sequence is TGTGCCAGCTCACAAAGCGGACAGGGGGCGGTTGAAGCTTTCTTT. It is translated as CASSQSGQGAVEAFF. The rearrangement uses TRBV18 and TRBJ1-1, with TRBD1 matching 11 bases. In germline, CDR1 is KGHSH, CDR2 LQKENI. Germline trimming cut 4 bases from V and 7 bases from J; bases unmatched to any gene: 8. The length of the CDR3 is 15 residues.

The CDR3 coding sequence is TGTGCCAGCCGAAAACCGGCTAGCGGAGACAATGAGCAGTTCTTC. Protein: CASRKPASGDNEQFF. The chain combines TRBV12-3 or TRBV12-4 with TRBJ2-1, with 7 nucleotides matching TRBD2. After removal of 8 bases from V and 5 bases from J, the junction contained 12 bases not matched to a gene. CDR3 length: 15 residues.

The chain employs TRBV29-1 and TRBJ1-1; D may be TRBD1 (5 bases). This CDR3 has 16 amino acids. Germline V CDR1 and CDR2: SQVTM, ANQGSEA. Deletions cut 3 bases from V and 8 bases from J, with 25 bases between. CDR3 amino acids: CSVESPSGGWDSEAFF. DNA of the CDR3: TGCAGCGTTGAGTCACCCTCGGGGGGGTGGGACTCCGAAGCTTTCTTT.

The CDR3 sequence is CSAVSGSYNEQFF. The CDR3 bases are TGCAGTGCTGTAAGCGGTTCCTACAATGAGCAGTTCTTC. The chain has TRBV20-1 and TRBJ2-1; D perhaps matches TRBD2 (5 bases). This CDR3 spans 13 amino acids. V was clipped by 5 bases and J by 1 base, with 9 bases between them. Germline CDR1 is DFQATT and CDR2 is SNEGSKA (reference sequence).

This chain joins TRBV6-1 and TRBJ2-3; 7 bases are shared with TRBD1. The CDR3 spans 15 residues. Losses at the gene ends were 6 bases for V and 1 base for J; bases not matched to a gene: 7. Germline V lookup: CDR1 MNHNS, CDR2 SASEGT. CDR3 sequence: CASRNRQGRTDTQYF. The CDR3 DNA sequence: TGTGCCAGCAGGAACCGACAGGGACGCACAGATACGCAGTATTTT.

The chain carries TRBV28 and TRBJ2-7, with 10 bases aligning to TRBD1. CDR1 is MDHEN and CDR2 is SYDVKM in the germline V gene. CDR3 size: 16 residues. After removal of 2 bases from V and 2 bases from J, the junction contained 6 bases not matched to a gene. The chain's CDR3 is CASSLGGTGAPYEQYF. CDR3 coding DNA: TGTGCCAGCAGTTTAGGGGGGACAGGGGCCCCCTACGAGCAGTACTTC.

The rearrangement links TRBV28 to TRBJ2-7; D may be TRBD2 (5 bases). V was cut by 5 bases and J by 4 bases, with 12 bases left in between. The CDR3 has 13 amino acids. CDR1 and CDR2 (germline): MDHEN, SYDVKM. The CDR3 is CASSAPPGYEQYF. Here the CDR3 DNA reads TGTGCCAGCAGTGCCCCCCCGGGGTACGAGCAGTACTTC.

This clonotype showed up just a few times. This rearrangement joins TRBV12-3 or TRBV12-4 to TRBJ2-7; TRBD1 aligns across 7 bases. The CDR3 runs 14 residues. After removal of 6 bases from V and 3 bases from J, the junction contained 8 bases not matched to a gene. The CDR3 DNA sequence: TGTGCCAGCAGGCGACAGGGACCCCGCTACGAGCAGTACTTC. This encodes CASRRQGPRYEQYF.

CDR3 in DNA: TGTGCCAGCAGTAATCGTCCCGGGACAAAGTACAATGAGCAGTTCTTC. This sequence encodes CASSNRPGTKYNEQFF. The chain is built from TRBV6-1 and TRBJ2-1; perhaps TRBD1 as D (6 bases). The CDR3 runs to 16 residues. V lost 5 bases to trimming and J lost 4 bases, with 18 bases between them. In germline, CDR1 is MNHNS, CDR2 SASEGT.

CDR3 nucleotide sequence: TGTGCCAGCACTTCCACTCAGCCCCAGCATTTT. Protein: CASTSTQPQHF. The chain has TRBV6-2 or TRBV6-3 and TRBJ1-5; D not certain. Germline V gene data show CDR1 as MNHEY and CDR2 as SVGEGT. V gave up 7 bases and J gave up 6 bases, with 7 bases separating them. The CDR3 totals 11 residues.

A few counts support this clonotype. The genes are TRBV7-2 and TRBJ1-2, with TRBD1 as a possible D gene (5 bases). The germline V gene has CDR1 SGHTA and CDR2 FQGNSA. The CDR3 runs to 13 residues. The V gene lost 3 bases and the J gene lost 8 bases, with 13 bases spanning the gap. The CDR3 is CASSFDSSKGYTF. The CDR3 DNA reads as TGTGCCAGCAGCTTCGACAGTAGTAAGGGCTACACCTTC.

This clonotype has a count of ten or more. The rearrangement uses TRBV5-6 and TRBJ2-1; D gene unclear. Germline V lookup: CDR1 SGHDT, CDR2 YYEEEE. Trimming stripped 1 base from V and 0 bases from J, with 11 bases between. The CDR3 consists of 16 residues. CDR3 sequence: CASSLQTEISYNEQFF. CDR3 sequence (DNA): TGTGCCAGCAGCTTGCAAACAGAAATCTCCTACAATGAGCAGTTCTTC.

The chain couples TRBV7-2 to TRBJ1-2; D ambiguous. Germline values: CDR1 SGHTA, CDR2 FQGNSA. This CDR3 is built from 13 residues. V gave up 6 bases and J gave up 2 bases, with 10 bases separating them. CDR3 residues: CASREGRNYGYTF. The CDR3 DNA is TGTGCCAGCAGGGAGGGCCGCAACTATGGCTACACCTTC.

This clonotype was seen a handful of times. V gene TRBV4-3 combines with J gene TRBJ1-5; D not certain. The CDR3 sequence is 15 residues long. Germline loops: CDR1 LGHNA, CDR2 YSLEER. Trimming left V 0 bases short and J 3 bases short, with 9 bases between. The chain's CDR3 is CASSQDRRYNQPQHF. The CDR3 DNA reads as TGCGCCAGCAGCCAAGACAGACGATACAATCAGCCCCAGCATTTT.

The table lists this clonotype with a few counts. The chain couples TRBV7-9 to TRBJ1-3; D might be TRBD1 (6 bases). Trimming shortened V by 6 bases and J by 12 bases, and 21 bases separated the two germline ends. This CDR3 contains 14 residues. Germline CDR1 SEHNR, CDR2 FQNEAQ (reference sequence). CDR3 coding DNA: TGTGCCAGCAGTCACAGACAGGACTCTTCCTTCATATATTTT. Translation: CASSHRQDSSFIYF.